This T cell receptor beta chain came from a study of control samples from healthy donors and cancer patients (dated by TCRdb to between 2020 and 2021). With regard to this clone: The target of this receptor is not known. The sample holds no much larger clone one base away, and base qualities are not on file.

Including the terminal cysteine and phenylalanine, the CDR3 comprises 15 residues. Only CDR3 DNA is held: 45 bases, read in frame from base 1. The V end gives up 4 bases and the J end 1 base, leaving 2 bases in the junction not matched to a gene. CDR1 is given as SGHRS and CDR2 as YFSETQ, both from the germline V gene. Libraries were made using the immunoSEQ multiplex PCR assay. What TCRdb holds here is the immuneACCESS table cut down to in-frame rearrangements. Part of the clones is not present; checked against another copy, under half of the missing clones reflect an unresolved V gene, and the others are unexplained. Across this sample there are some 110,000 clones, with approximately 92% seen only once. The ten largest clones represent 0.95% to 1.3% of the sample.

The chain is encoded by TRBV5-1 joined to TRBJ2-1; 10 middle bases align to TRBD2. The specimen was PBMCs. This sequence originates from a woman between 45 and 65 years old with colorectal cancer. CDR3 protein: CASSSGGASYNEQFF. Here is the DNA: TGCGCCAGCAGCAGCGGGGGGGCGTCCTACAATGAGCAGTTCTTC. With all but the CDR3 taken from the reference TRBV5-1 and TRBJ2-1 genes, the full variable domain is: KAGVTQTPRYLIKTRGQQVTLSCSPISGHRSVSWYQQTPGQGLQFLFEYFSETQRNKGNFPGRFSGRQFSNSRSEMNVSTLELGDSALYLCASSSGGASYNEQFFGPGTRLTVL.